Below are 30 T cell receptor beta chains sequenced from a single sample in a study of cytomegalovirus exposure and HLA in healthy donors. PCR employed 60 Vbeta and 13 Jbeta primers. Repertoires were generated with immunoSEQ multiplex PCR, while TCRdb's copy carries only in-frame clones and drops some. The sample lists roughly 180,000 clones, 84% occurring once. Sequencing used PBMCs. All receptors come from a boy aged 5-17 years in good health and CMV-seronegative.

The chain is built from TRBV10-1 and TRBJ2-7; D possibly corresponds to TRBD2 (5 bases). From germline, CDR1 is WNHNN and CDR2 SYGVQD (reference sequence). The CDR3 is made up of 14 amino acids. Between the trimmed V and J ends, which lost 1 base and 3 bases, there was a span of 10 bases. CDR3 sequence: CASSEYASGYEQYF. CDR3 DNA: TGCGCCAGCAGTGAGTACGCAAGCGGCTACGAGCAGTACTTC.

The chain recombines TRBV6-5 with TRBJ1-3; D uncertain. Deletions cut 5 bases from V and 7 bases from J, with 12 bases between. Germline V CDR1 and CDR2: MNHEY, SVGAGI. This CDR3 is built from 13 residues. The CDR3 nucleotides are TGTGCCAGCAGTCGACGCGGTTGGAACACCATATATTTT. Translating gives CASSRRGWNTIYF.

This chain joins TRBV19 and TRBJ2-6, with D perhaps TRBD2 (7 bases). Germline V gene lookup returns CDR1 LNHDA and CDR2 SQIVND (reference sequence). CDR3 length: 16 residues. Trimming removed 6 bases from V and 2 bases from J, with 14 bases in between. The CDR3 is CASSQGGGTGANVLTF. Written as DNA, the CDR3 is TGTGCCAGTAGCCAAGGGGGGGGGACTGGGGCCAACGTCCTGACTTTC.

The gene calls are TRBV2 and TRBJ2-1; no definite D call. This CDR3 spans 11 amino acids. Trimming took 4 bases from V and 10 from J, leaving 8 bases between them. Germline CDR1 is SNHLY and CDR2 is FYNNEI. This CDR3 reads CASSVLTEQFF. The CDR3 nucleotides are TGTGCCAGCAGTGTGCTGACAGAGCAGTTCTTC.

The rearrangement links TRBV19 to TRBJ2-1, with 7 bases fitting TRBD1. V trimming: 7 bases; J trimming: 2 bases; junction bases outside the gene matches: 8. Germline loops: CDR1 LNHDA, CDR2 SQIVND (reference sequence). The CDR3 loop spans 15 amino acids. The CDR3 region is CASTLDRAPYNEQFF. The CDR3 nucleotides read TGTGCCAGTACCCTCGACAGGGCGCCCTACAATGAGCAGTTCTTC.

This chain links TRBV11-2 with TRBJ1-4; no clear D. V was cut by 5 bases and J by 5 bases, with 9 bases left in between. Germline CDR1 reads SGHAT; CDR2 reads FQNNGV. The CDR3 spans 13 residues. The CDR3 loop is CASSLSGNEKLFF. The DNA of the CDR3 is TGTGCCAGCAGCCTTTCGGGGAATGAAAAACTGTTTTTT. Looking up the rest from reference TRBV11-2 and TRBJ1-4 gives the full variable domain: EAGVAQSPRYKIIEKRQSVAFWCNPISGHATLYWYQQILGQGPKLLIQFQNNGVVDDSQLPKDRFSAERLKGVDSTLKIQPAKLEDSAVYLCASSLSGNEKLFFGSGTQLSVL.

The chain is built from TRBV6-1 and TRBJ2-1, with D hard to call. V lost 1 base, J lost 7 bases, and 8 bases lay in between. Germline lookup yields CDR1 MNHNS and CDR2 SASEGT. The CDR3 totals 13 residues. CDR3 residues: CASSEDEVNEQFF. CDR3 in DNA: TGTGCCAGCAGTGAAGACGAGGTAAATGAGCAGTTCTTC.

The chain employs TRBV6-1 and TRBJ1-2; 9 positions agree with TRBD1. Germline V CDR1 and CDR2: MNHNS, SASEGT. The junction had 13 bases not matched to a gene; V was cut back by 4 bases and J by 7 bases. The CDR3 contains 16 residues. The CDR3 spells CASSGALGQGFGGYTF. CDR3 DNA: TGTGCCAGCAGTGGAGCCTTGGGACAGGGATTCGGTGGCTACACCTTC.

The chain recombines TRBV7-8 with TRBJ1-1; 7 bases are a match to TRBD1. From germline, CDR1 is SGHVS and CDR2 FQNEAQ. After removal of 2 bases from V and 6 bases from J, the junction contained 3 bases not matched to a gene. The CDR3 totals 13 residues. The CDR3 reads CASSLRGRPEAFF. As DNA, the CDR3 is TGTGCCAGCAGCTTAAGGGGGCGTCCTGAAGCTTTCTTT.

The rearrangement joins TRBV4-3 to TRBJ1-6; 7 bases align to TRBD1. The germline V gene encodes CDR1 LGHNA and CDR2 YSLEER. V lost 0 bases and J lost 7; bases outside the gene matches: 6. The CDR3 has 16 amino acids. The CDR3 DNA sequence: TGCGCCAGCAGCCAAGATTTACTGGGACAGAATTCACCCCTCCACTTT. It encodes CASSQDLLGQNSPLHF.

This clone occurred once. This chain connects TRBV13 to TRBJ2-1, with 8 nucleotides matching TRBD2. The CDR3 totals 17 residues. CDR1 and CDR2 from the germline V gene are PRHDT and FYEKMQ (reference sequence). V trimming: 3 bases; J trimming: 4 bases; junction bases outside the gene matches: 11. Written as DNA, the CDR3 is TGTGCCAGCAGCTTTAACTATGGCGGGAGGCCATACAATGAGCAGTTCTTC. It is translated as CASSFNYGGRPYNEQFF. Full variable domain (missing parts from reference TRBV13 and TRBJ2-1): AAGVIQSPRHLIKEKRETATLKCYPIPRHDTVYWYQQGPGQDPQFLISFYEKMQSDKGSIPDRFSAQQFSDYHSELNMSSLELGDSALYFCASSFNYGGRPYNEQFFGPGTRLTVL.

V gene TRBV7-2 combines with J gene TRBJ2-1; possibly TRBD2 for D (6 bases). Germline CDR1 is SGHTA and CDR2 is FQGNSA. The V and J ends lost 2 bases and 3 bases respectively, with 14 bases between them. CDR3 length equals 16 residues. The DNA of the CDR3 is TGTGCCAGCAGCTTATGGTCGGGCGGGGACTACAATGAGCAGTTCTTC. It is translated as CASSLWSGGDYNEQFF.

The rearrangement links TRBV5-5 to TRBJ1-6; D remains ambiguous. In germline, CDR1 is SGHKS, CDR2 YYEKEE (reference sequence). The V and J ends lost 7 bases and 0 bases respectively, with 14 bases between them. The CDR3 is made up of 16 amino acids. The CDR3 here is CASQLGWSSYNSPLHF. As DNA, the CDR3 is TGTGCCAGCCAGCTTGGATGGAGCTCCTATAATTCACCCCTCCACTTT.

This clone has a count of ten or more. The chain carries TRBV1 and TRBJ2-5; TRBD2 is the table's D call, not checked against the DNA. TRBV1 is a listed pseudogene. CDR3 length equals 14 residues. Written as DNA, the CDR3 is TGCACCAGCAGCCTTGGCGGGAATGGAGAGACCCAGTACTTC. Its protein is CTSSLGGNGETQYF.

This clone has only a few counts. J is TRBJ1-4 and V is TRBV7-9; tentatively, D is TRBD1 (6 bases). Between the trimmed V and J ends, which lost 6 bases and 7 bases, there was a span of 18 bases. The CDR3 length is 15 residues. Germline V gene sequence: CDR1 SEHNR, CDR2 FQNEAQ (reference sequence). CDR3 sequence (DNA): TGTGCCAGCAGTAATAGTGGGGGGGCGGCTGAAAAACTGTTTTTT. Its translation: CASSNSGGAAEKLFF.

This clone was counted once. The chain has TRBV10-1 and TRBJ2-1; 10 bases agree with TRBD2. J was trimmed by 4 bases and V by 4 bases; bases with no gene match: 4. CDR3 length equals 15 residues. Germline loops: CDR1 WNHNN, CDR2 SYGVQD (reference sequence). The CDR3 loop is CASSAASGGYNEQFF. The CDR3 region has the DNA TGCGCCAGCAGTGCCGCTAGCGGGGGATACAATGAGCAGTTCTTC.

V usage is TRBV7-9 and J usage is TRBJ1-5; perhaps TRBD1 as D (6 bases). Germline V gene lookup returns CDR1 SEHNR and CDR2 FQNEAQ (reference sequence). This CDR3 contains 15 residues. Deletions cut 4 bases from V and 1 base from J, with 11 bases between. Here the CDR3 DNA reads TGTGCCAGCAGCTCCGGCAGGGGAAGCAATCAGCCCCAGCATTTT. Translation gives CASSSGRGSNQPQHF.

This clone is a singleton in its sample. The V gene is TRBV29-1, the J gene TRBJ1-2; 7 bases are shared with TRBD1. The CDR3 is made up of 16 amino acids. The V segment lost 4 bases and the J segment 0 bases; nucleotides outside the gene matches: 11. The germline V gene encodes CDR1 SQVTM and CDR2 ANQGSEA. This CDR3 reads CSVAPLSDRANYGYTF. CDR3 in DNA: TGCAGCGTTGCCCCCCTATCCGACAGGGCTAACTATGGCTACACCTTC.

J is TRBJ2-3 and V is TRBV29-1; D is uncertain. The CDR3 has 14 residues. Germline V lookup: CDR1 SQVTM, CDR2 ANQGSEA. V lost 8 bases, J lost 8 bases, and 23 bases lay in between. The CDR3 region has the DNA TGCAGCCCTACCCCCTCCCCTAACCCAGGTACGCAGTATTTT. This translates into CSPTPSPNPGTQYF.

The chain joins TRBV30 to TRBJ2-7; 9 positions agree with TRBD1. This CDR3 comprises 14 residues. Germline CDR1 GTSNPN, CDR2 SVGIG (reference sequence). Trimming at V came to 2 bases and at J to 4 bases, leaving 6 bases not matched to a gene. The CDR3 DNA reads TGTGCCTGGAGTATAGGACAGGGGAGGTACGAGCAGTACTTC. This translates into CAWSIGQGRYEQYF.

The rearrangement links TRBV6-5 to TRBJ2-1; 11 bases align to TRBD2. This CDR3 comprises 14 residues. Germline trimming cut 0 bases from V and 9 bases from J; bases unmatched to any gene: 1. Germline CDR1 is MNHEY and CDR2 is SVGAGI. The CDR3 DNA reads TGTGCCAGCAGTTACTCACTAGCGGGGGCTGAGCAGTTCTTC. This sequence encodes CASSYSLAGAEQFF.

Only one count was recorded for this clone. The chain uses TRBV2 and TRBJ2-7; TRBD2 matches 9 bases. The ends lost 4 bases at V and 2 bases at J; junction bases unmatched: 6. The CDR3 extends over 15 amino acids. In germline, CDR1 is SNHLY, CDR2 FYNNEI. The CDR3 is CASSGAGGLPYEQYF. The CDR3, as DNA: TGTGCCAGCAGTGGCGCGGGGGGGCTCCCCTACGAGCAGTACTTC. The entire variable domain, with the rest obtained from reference TRBV2 and TRBJ2-7, is as follows: EPEVTQTPSHQVTQMGQEVILRCVPISNHLYFYWYRQILGQKVEFLVSFYNNEISEKSEIFDDQFSVERPDGSNFTLKIRSTKLEDSAMYFCASSGAGGLPYEQYFGPGTRLTVT.

The genes are TRBV6-1 and TRBJ2-7, with a tentative D call TRBD2 (5 bases). The germline V gene has CDR1 MNHNS and CDR2 SASEGT. Trimming stripped 5 bases from V and 2 bases from J, with 13 bases between. The CDR3 runs 14 residues. CDR3 protein: CASSSRGSPYEQYF. The CDR3 nucleotides read TGTGCCAGCAGTTCCCGAGGGAGCCCCTACGAGCAGTACTTC.

This clone occurred a few times. The rearrangement links TRBV6-6 to TRBJ1-6; 7 bases line up with TRBD1. This CDR3 is built from 15 residues. Trimming removed 0 bases from V and 8 bases from J; junction bases left unmatched: 4. From germline, CDR1 is MNHNY and CDR2 SVGAGI (reference sequence). DNA for the CDR3: TGTGCCAGCAGTTACTCGACAGGGAGAGATTCACCCCTCCACTTT. Amino acid sequence: CASSYSTGRDSPLHF.

This sequence joins TRBV7-6 and TRBJ1-2; 7 nucleotides align to TRBD1. The germline V gene has CDR1 SGHVS and CDR2 FNYEAQ. The CDR3 has 16 amino acids. V trimming: 5 bases; J trimming: 7 bases; junction bases outside the gene matches: 16. Written as DNA, the CDR3 is TGTGCCAGCAGCCCTAGGTCAGGGGGGCTGTCGGGTGGCTACACCTTC. It specifies CASSPRSGGLSGGYTF.

The V gene is TRBV6-1, the J gene TRBJ1-2; D unclear. Trimming shortened V by 7 bases and J by 0 bases, and 12 bases separated the two germline ends. This CDR3 spans 14 amino acids. Germline CDR1 and CDR2: MNHNS and SASEGT. Here the CDR3 reads CASTLRGANYGYTF. The CDR3 DNA follows: TGTGCCAGCACCCTCCGGGGAGCTAACTATGGCTACACCTTC.

The sample holds a few counts of this clone. This chain joins TRBV6-1 and TRBJ2-7, with TRBD1 identical over 7 bases. Trimming cost V 4 bases and J 7 bases; bases outside gene matches: 7. There are 13 residues in the CDR3. Germline CDR1 reads MNHNS; CDR2 reads SASEGT. DNA for the CDR3: TGTGCCAGCAGTGCGAGGGGGCCTTGGGAGCAGTACTTC. Its protein product is CASSARGPWEQYF.

This chain links TRBV6-5 with TRBJ2-5; TRBD1 agrees at 7 bases. TRBJ2-7 explains the end of the DNA better; the J call may be wrong. Per the germline V gene, CDR1 is MNHEY and CDR2 is SVGAGI. There are 13 residues in the CDR3. In DNA, the CDR3 is TGTGCCAGCAGTTACAGTACAGGGGCCGAGCAGTACTTC. This sequence encodes CASSYSTGAEQYF.

The V gene is TRBV10-1, the J gene TRBJ1-4; no clear D. The CDR3 runs to 13 residues. V was pared by 5 bases and J by 5 bases, with 9 bases between. Looked up from germline, CDR1 is WNHNN and CDR2 is SYGVQD (reference sequence). The CDR3 spells CASSSRPNEKLFF. CDR3 in DNA: TGCGCCAGCAGTAGCAGGCCCAATGAAAAACTGTTTTTT.

The chain employs TRBV5-1 and TRBJ2-1; D may be TRBD1 (5 bases). This CDR3 comprises 13 residues. V gave up 5 bases and J gave up 5 bases, with 11 bases separating them. Germline assignment: CDR1 SGHRS and CDR2 YFSETQ. CDR3 in amino acids: CASRKTVDNEQFF. The CDR3 coding sequence is TGCGCCAGCAGAAAGACAGTCGACAATGAGCAGTTCTTC.